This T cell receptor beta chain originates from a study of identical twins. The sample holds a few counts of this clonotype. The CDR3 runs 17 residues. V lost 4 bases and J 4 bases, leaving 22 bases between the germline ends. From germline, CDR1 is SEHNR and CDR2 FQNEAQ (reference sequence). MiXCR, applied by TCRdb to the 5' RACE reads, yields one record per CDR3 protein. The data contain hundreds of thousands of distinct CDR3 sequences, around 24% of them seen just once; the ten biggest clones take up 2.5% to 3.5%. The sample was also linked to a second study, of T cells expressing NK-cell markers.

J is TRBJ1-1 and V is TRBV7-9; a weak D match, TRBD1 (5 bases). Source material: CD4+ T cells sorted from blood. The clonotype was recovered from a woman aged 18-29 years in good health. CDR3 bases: TGTGCCAGCAGCTCCCCCGGTCACCTTAAGGGGAGCACTGAAGCTTTCTTT. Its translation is CASSSPGHLKGSTEAFF.